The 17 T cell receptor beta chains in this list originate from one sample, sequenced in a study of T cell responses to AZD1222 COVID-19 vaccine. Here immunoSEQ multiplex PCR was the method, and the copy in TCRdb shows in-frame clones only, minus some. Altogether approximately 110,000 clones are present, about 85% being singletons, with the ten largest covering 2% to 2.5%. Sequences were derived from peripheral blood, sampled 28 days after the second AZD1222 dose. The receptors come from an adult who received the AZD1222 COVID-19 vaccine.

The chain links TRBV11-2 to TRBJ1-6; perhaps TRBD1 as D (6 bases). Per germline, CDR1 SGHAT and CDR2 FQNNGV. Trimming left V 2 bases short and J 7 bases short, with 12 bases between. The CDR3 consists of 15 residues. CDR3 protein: CASSLTGTHNSPLHF. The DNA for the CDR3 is TGTGCCAGCAGCTTAACCGGGACACACAATTCACCCCTCCACTTT.

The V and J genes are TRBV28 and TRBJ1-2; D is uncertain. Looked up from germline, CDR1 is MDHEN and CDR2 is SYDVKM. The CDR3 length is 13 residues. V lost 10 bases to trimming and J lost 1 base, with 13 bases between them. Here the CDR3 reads CAIRLSINYGYTF. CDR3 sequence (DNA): TGTGCCATAAGACTATCGATTAACTATGGCTACACCTTC.

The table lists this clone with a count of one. Here the CDR3 DNA reads TGCAGCGTTGGGAGGTCCCACTACGAGCAGTACTTC. This codes for CSVGRSHYEQYF. The chain is built from TRBV29-1 and TRBJ2-7, with D maybe TRBD2 (5 bases). V was trimmed by 4 bases and J by 3 bases, leaving 10 bases between them. Germline CDR1 SQVTM, CDR2 ANQGSEA. CDR3 length: 12 amino acids.

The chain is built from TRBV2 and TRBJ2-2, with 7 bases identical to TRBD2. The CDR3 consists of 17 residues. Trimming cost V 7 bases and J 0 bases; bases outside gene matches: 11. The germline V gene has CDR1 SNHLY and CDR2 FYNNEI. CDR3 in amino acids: CASTRSMAGANTGELFF. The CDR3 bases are TGTGCCAGCACCCGAAGCATGGCGGGAGCGAACACCGGGGAGCTGTTTTTT. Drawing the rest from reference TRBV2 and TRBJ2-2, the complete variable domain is EPEVTQTPSHQVTQMGQEVILRCVPISNHLYFYWYRQILGQKVEFLVSFYNNEISEKSEIFDDQFSVERPDGSNFTLKIRSTKLEDSAMYFCASTRSMAGANTGELFFGEGSRLTVL.

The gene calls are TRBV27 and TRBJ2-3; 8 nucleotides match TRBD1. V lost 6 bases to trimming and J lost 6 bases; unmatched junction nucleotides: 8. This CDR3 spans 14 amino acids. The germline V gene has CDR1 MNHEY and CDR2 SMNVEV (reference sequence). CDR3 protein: CASSWDRSRDTQYF. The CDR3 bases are TGTGCCAGCAGCTGGGACAGGTCTAGGGATACGCAGTATTTT.

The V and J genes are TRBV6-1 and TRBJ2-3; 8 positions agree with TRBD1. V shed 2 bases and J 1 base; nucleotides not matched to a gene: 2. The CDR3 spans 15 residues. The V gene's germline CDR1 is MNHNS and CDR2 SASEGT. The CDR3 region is CASSELQGGTDTQYF. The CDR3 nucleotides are TGTGCCAGCAGTGAATTACAGGGGGGCACAGATACGCAGTATTTT.

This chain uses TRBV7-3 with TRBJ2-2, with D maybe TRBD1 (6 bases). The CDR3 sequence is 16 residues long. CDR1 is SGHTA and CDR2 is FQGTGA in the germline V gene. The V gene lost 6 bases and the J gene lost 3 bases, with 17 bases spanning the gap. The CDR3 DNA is TGTGCCAGCAGTAACAACAGGGTGGCGGACACCGGGGAGCTGTTTTTT. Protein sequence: CASSNNRVADTGELFF.

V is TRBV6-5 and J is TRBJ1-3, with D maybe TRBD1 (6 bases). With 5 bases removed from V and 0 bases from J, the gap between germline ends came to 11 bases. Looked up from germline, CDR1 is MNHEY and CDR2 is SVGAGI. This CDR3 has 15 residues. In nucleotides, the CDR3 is TGTGCCAGCAGTCCCGGACAGAACTCTGGAAACACCATATATTTT. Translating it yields CASSPGQNSGNTIYF.

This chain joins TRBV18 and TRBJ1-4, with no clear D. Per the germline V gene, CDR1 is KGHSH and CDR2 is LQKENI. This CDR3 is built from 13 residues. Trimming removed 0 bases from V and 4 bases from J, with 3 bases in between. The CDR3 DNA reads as TGTGCCAGCTCACCACCGGATAATGAAAAACTGTTTTTT. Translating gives CASSPPDNEKLFF.

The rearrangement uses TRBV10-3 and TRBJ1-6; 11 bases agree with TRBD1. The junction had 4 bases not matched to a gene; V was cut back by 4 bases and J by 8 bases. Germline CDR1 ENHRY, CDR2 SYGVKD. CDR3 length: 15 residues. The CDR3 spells CAISVRGQGDSPLHF. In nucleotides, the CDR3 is TGTGCCATCAGTGTCAGGGGACAGGGGGATTCACCCCTCCACTTT.

CDR3 bases: TGTGCCAGTAGTCCCCTGGGAAGCTCCTACAATGAGCAGTTCTTC. It translates to CASSPLGSSYNEQFF. The chain has TRBV19 and TRBJ2-1; no firm D call. The CDR3 is 15 amino acids. Trimming removed 5 bases from V and 0 bases from J, with 11 bases in between. CDR1 and CDR2 (germline): LNHDA, SQIVND (reference sequence).

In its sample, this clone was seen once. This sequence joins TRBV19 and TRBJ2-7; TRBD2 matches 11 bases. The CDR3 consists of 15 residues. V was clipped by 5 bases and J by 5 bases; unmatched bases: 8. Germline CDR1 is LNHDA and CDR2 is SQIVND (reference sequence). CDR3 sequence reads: CASSWKTSGSDEQYF. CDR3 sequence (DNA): TGTGCCAGTAGTTGGAAAACTAGCGGGAGCGACGAGCAGTACTTC.

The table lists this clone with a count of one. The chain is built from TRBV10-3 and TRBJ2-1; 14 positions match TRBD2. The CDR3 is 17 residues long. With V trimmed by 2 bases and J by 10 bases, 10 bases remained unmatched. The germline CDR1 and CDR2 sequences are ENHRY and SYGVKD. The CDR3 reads CAISERTSGRLILEQFF. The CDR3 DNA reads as TGTGCCATCAGTGAGAGGACTAGCGGGAGGCTGATTTTAGAGCAGTTCTTC.

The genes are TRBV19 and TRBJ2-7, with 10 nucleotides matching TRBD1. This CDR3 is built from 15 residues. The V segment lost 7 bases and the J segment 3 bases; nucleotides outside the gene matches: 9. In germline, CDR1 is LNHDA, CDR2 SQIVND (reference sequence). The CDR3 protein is CASNGRGQGNYEQYF. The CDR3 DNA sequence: TGTGCCAGTAATGGTCGGGGACAGGGGAACTACGAGCAGTACTTC.

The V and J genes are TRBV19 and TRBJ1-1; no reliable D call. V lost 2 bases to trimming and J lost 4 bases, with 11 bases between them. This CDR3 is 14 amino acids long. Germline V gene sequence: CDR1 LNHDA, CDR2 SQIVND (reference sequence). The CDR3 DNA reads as TGTGCCAGTAGTATAAGAGGGATCGGCACTGAAGCTTTCTTT. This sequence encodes CASSIRGIGTEAFF.

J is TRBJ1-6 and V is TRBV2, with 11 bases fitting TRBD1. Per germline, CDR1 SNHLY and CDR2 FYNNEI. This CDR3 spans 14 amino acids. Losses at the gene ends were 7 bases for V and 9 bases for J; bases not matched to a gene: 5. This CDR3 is CASIRGTGGSPLHF. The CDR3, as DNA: TGTGCCAGCATTAGGGGGACAGGGGGTTCACCCCTCCACTTT.

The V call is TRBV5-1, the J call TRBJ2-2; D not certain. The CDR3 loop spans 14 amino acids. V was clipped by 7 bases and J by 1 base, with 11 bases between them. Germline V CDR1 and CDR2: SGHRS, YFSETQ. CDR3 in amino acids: CASEIGGNTGELFF. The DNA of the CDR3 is TGCGCCAGCGAAATTGGTGGGAACACCGGGGAGCTGTTTTTT.